Sequencing of this TCR beta chain was carried out in a study of shared clonotypes between healthy human individuals. Some 32,000 T cell genomes, or 200 to 250 ng DNA, went into the sorted-subset replicate PCRs. Produced via immunoSEQ multiplex PCR; TCRdb's table is partial and in-frame only. Of millions of clones in the sample, 85% to 95% were seen once. The germline gives CDR1 SGHVS, CDR2 FNYEAQ. V shed 5 bases and J 7 bases; nucleotides not matched to a gene: 4. The CDR3 totals 13 residues. The source is a man aged 18 to 30 in good health. Some clones in this sample may be carry-over from other donors' samples. The specimen was naive CD4+ T cells from PBMCs. Subset here: CD45RA+ positively selected. The chain links TRBV7-6 to TRBJ2-1; 8 bases line up with TRBD2. DNA for the CDR3: TGTGCCAGCAGCCCGCTAGCGGGTAATGAGCAGTTCTTC. This translates into CASSPLAGNEQFF.